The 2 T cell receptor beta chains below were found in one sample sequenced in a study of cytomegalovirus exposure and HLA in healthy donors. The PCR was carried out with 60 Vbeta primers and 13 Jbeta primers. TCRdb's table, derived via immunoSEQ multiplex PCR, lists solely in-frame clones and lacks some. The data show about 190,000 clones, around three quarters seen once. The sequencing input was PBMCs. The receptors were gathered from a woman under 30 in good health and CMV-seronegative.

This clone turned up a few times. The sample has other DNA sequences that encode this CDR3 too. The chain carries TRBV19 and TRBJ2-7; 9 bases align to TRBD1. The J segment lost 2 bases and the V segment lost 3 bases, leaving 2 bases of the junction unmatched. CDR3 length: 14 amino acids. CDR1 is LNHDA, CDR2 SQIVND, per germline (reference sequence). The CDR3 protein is CASSIGTGTYEQYF. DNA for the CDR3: TGTGCCAGTAGTATTGGGACAGGGACCTACGAGCAGTACTTC.

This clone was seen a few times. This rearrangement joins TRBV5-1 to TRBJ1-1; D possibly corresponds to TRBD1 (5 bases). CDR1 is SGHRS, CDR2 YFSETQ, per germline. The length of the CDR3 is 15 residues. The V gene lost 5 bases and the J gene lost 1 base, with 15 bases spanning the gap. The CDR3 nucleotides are TGCGCCAGCAGACCCCGGACACCGCAGAACACTGAAGCTTTCTTT. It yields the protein CASRPRTPQNTEAFF.